A selection of T cell receptor beta chains follows, all from one sample in a study of T cell repertoires in cytomegalovirus infection. From the reads, TCRdb called clonotypes with MiXCR, one entry per CDR3 protein. The sample holds some 700,000 distinct CDR3 sequences; 35% are singletons and the top ten take around 2.8%. What was sequenced was PBMCs. All receptors come from a human donor in good health (CMV status not recorded). Some clones in this sample may be carry-over from other donors' samples. Both conserved end residues are part of each CDR3. D genes are given only for firm matches. Expanded clones are given a class, and other clones once, few, many or no size at all.

d_call: NA; clone_size: NA; j_call: TRBJ1-5; v_call: TRBV19; cdr3_nt: TGTGCCAGTAGTAATCGAAGGGACGACAATCAGCCCCAGCATTTT; cdr3_aa: CASSNRRDDNQPQHF
d_call: NA; clone_size: few; j_call: TRBJ2-7; v_call: TRBV12-3/TRBV12-4; cdr3_nt: TGTGCCAGCAGTAACAGGAGCTCCTACGAGCAGTACTTC; cdr3_aa: CASSNRSSYEQYF
d_call: NA; clone_size: NA; j_call: TRBJ1-2; v_call: TRBV5-6; cdr3_nt: TGTGCCAGCAGCTTTGCGACACCCGCTAACTATGGCTACACCTTC; cdr3_aa: CASSFATPANYGYTF
d_call: NA; clone_size: NA; j_call: TRBJ1-5; v_call: TRBV20-1; cdr3_nt: TGCAGTGCTATCCAGGGTTCGGGCAATCAGCCCCAGCATTTT; cdr3_aa: CSAIQGSGNQPQHF
d_call: NA; clone_size: NA; j_call: TRBJ2-2; v_call: TRBV5-5; cdr3_nt: TGTGCCAGCAGCTCCGCTACACTGAACACCGGGGAGCTGTTTTTT; cdr3_aa: CASSSATLNTGELFF
d_call: NA; clone_size: NA; j_call: TRBJ1-1; v_call: TRBV7-2; cdr3_nt: TGTGCCAGCAGCTTAATGGTAGGGGTGACTGAAGCTTTCTTT; cdr3_aa: CASSLMVGVTEAFF
d_call: NA; clone_size: NA; j_call: TRBJ2-5; v_call: TRBV12-3/TRBV12-4; cdr3_nt: TGTGCCAGCAGCCCCGGAGATGGCAGCCAAGAGACCCAGTACTTC; cdr3_aa: CASSPGDGSQETQYF
d_call: NA; clone_size: few; j_call: TRBJ2-6; v_call: TRBV6-2/TRBV6-3; cdr3_nt: TGTGCCAGCAGTTACGTTTTGGTCTCTGGGGCCAACGTCCTGACTTTC; cdr3_aa: CASSYVLVSGANVLTF
d_call: NA; clone_size: NA; j_call: TRBJ2-7; v_call: TRBV7-4; cdr3_nt: TGTGCCAGCAGCGCAAACCCACCAATTTACGAGCAGTACTTC; cdr3_aa: CASSANPPIYEQYF
d_call: NA; clone_size: NA; j_call: TRBJ2-2; v_call: TRBV4-2; cdr3_nt: TGTGCCAGCAGCCAAGCAGGGCCCGCGAACACCGGGGAGCTGTTTTTT; cdr3_aa: CASSQAGPANTGELFF
d_call: NA; clone_size: NA; j_call: TRBJ1-4; v_call: TRBV12-3/TRBV12-4; cdr3_nt: TGTGCCAGCAGTTTATGGGGGGATGAAAAACTGTTTTTT; cdr3_aa: CASSLWGDEKLFF
d_call: TRBD1; clone_size: NA; j_call: TRBJ2-2; v_call: TRBV4-2; cdr3_nt: TGTGCCAGCAGCCGGTTCGGACAGGTGAACACCGGGGAGCTGTTTTTT; cdr3_aa: CASSRFGQVNTGELFF
d_call: TRBD2; clone_size: NA; j_call: TRBJ2-1; v_call: TRBV4-2; cdr3_nt: TGTGCCAGCAGCCAAGATTCGCTAGCGGGAGGGAAGCAGTTCTTC; cdr3_aa: CASSQDSLAGGKQFF
d_call: TRBD1; clone_size: few; j_call: TRBJ2-4; v_call: TRBV5-6; cdr3_nt: TGTGCCAGCAGCTGGGCCGGGACAGTAGCCAAAAACATTCAGTACTTC; cdr3_aa: CASSWAGTVAKNIQYF
d_call: NA; clone_size: few; j_call: TRBJ2-3; v_call: TRBV7-9; cdr3_nt: TGTGCCAGCAGCGTATTGCCCTCGACAGGCCCGGGAATGGAGAGCACAGATACGCAGTATTTT; cdr3_aa: CASSVLPSTGPGMESTDTQYF
d_call: TRBD2; clone_size: NA; j_call: TRBJ2-1; v_call: TRBV11-3; cdr3_nt: TGTGCCAGCAGCTTAGGGACCGACCAGCGGGAGCCGCATGAGCAGTTCTTC; cdr3_aa: CASSLGTDQREPHEQFF
d_call: TRBD2; clone_size: few; j_call: TRBJ2-1; v_call: TRBV7-4; cdr3_nt: TGTGCCAGCAGCTTAGAGGTAGCGGGGGAGTTCTGCAATGAGCAGTTCTTC; cdr3_aa: CASSLEVAGEFCNEQFF
d_call: NA; clone_size: many; j_call: TRBJ1-5; v_call: TRBV12-3/TRBV12-4; cdr3_nt: TGTGCCAGCAGTTTAGCGCCTACTTATCAGCCCCAGCATTTT; cdr3_aa: CASSLAPTYQPQHF
d_call: TRBD2; clone_size: NA; j_call: TRBJ2-7; v_call: TRBV2; cdr3_nt: TGTGCCAGCAGTCACCAGACTAGCGGGGGCTACGAGCAGTACTTC; cdr3_aa: CASSHQTSGGYEQYF
d_call: NA; clone_size: NA; j_call: TRBJ1-2; v_call: TRBV6-1; cdr3_nt: TGTGCCAGCAGACACTTCCTCCGGGACCCGGGAGGCTACACCTTC; cdr3_aa: CASRHFLRDPGGYTF
d_call: TRBD2; clone_size: NA; j_call: TRBJ2-1; v_call: TRBV2; cdr3_nt: TGTGCCAGCACGTCTAGCGGACCCTACAATGAGCAGTTCTTC; cdr3_aa: CASTSSGPYNEQFF
d_call: NA; clone_size: many; j_call: TRBJ1-2; v_call: TRBV12-3/TRBV12-4; cdr3_nt: TGTGCCAGCAGTTTATCCGGGGGCAGTAACTATGGCTACACCTTC; cdr3_aa: CASSLSGGSNYGYTF
d_call: TRBD1; clone_size: few; j_call: TRBJ1-2; v_call: TRBV4-1; cdr3_nt: TGCGCCAGCAGCTTAGTCCCCGGGACAGATGGCTACACCTTC; cdr3_aa: CASSLVPGTDGYTF
d_call: NA; clone_size: NA; j_call: TRBJ2-7; v_call: TRBV7-2; cdr3_nt: TGTGACAGCAGCCCCCCGTCTAGCGTTTCCTACGAGCAGTACTTC; cdr3_aa: CDSSPPSSVSYEQYF
d_call: NA; clone_size: NA; j_call: TRBJ1-2; v_call: TRBV7-3; cdr3_nt: TGTGCCAGCAGCAGGGGTTCGGAAGGCTACACCTTC; cdr3_aa: CASSRGSEGYTF
d_call: TRBD2; clone_size: few; j_call: TRBJ2-1; v_call: TRBV28; cdr3_nt: TGTGCCAGCAGTACCTCCACTAGCGGGGGGGCCGATGAGCAGTTCTTC; cdr3_aa: CASSTSTSGGADEQFF
d_call: NA; clone_size: NA; j_call: TRBJ2-4; v_call: TRBV6-1; cdr3_nt: TGTGCCAGCAGTGAAGGGAGCGGTCCCATAAACATTCAGTACTTC; cdr3_aa: CASSEGSGPINIQYF
d_call: NA; clone_size: NA; j_call: TRBJ1-1; v_call: TRBV28; cdr3_nt: TGTGCCGCCCTTACAGGGAGCCTGTCGGAAGCTTTCTTT; cdr3_aa: CAALTGSLSEAFF